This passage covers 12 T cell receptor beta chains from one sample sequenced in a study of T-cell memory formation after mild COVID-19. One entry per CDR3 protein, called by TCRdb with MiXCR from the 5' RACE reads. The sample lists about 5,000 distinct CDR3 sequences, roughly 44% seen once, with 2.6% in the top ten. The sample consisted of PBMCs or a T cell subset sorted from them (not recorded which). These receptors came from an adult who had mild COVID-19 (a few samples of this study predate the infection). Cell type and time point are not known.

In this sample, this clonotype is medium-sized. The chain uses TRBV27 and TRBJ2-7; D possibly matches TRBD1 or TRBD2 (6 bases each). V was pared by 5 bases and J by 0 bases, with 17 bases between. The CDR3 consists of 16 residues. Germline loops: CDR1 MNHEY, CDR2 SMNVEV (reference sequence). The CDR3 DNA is TGTGCCAGCAGTACCAGGGGAGGTTTTACCTCCTACGAGCAGTACGTC. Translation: CASSTRGGFTSYEQYV.

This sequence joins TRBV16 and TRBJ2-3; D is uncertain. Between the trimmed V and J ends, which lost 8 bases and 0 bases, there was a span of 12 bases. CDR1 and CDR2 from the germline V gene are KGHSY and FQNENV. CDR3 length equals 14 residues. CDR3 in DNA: TGTGCCAGCGGTTACACGACTAGCACAGATACGCAGTATTTT. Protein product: CASGYTTSTDTQYF.

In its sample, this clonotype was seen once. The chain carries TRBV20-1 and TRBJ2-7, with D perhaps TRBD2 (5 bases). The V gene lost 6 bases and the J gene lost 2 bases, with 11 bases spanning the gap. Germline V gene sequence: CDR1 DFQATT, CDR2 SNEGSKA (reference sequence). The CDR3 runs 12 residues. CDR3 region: CSARGEAYEQYF. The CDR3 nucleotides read TGCAGTGCCCGGGGAGAAGCCTACGAGCAGTACTTC.

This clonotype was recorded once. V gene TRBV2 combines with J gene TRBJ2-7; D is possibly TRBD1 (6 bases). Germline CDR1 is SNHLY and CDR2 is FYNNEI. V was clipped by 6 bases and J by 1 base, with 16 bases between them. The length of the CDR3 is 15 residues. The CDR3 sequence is CASSPTGFGSYEQYV. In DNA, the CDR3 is TGTGCCAGCAGCCCCACAGGGTTCGGGTCCTACGAGCAGTACGTC.

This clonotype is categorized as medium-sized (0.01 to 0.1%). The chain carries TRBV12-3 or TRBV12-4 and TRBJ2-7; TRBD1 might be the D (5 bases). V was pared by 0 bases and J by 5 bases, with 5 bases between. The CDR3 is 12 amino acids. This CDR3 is CASSLAGDEQYF. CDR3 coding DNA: TGTGCCAGCAGTTTAGCAGGGGACGAGCAGTACTTC.

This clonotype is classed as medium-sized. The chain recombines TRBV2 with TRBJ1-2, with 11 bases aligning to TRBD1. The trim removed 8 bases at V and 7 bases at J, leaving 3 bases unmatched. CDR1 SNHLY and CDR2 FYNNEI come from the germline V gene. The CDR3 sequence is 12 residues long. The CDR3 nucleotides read TGTGCCAGCGGGACAGGGGGACGTGGCTACACCTTC. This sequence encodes CASGTGGRGYTF.

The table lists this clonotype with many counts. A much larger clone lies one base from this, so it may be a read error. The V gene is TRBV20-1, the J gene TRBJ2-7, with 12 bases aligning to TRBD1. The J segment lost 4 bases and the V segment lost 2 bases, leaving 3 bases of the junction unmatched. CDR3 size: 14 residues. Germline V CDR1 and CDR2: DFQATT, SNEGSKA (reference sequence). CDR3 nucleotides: TGCAGTGCTAGACCGGGACAGGGGGCATACGAGCAGTACTTC. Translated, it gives CSARPGQGAYEQYF.

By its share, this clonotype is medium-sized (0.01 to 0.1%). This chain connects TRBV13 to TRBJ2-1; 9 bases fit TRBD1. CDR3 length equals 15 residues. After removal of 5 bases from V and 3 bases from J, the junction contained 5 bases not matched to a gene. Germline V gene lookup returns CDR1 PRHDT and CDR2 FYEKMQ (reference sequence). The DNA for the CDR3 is TGTGCCAGCAGCACTCGGACAGGGGACTACAATGAGCAGTTCTTC. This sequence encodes CASSTRTGDYNEQFF. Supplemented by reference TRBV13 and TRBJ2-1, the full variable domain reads AAGVIQSPRHLIKEKRETATLKCYPIPRHDTVYWYQQGPGQDPQFLISFYEKMQSDKGSIPDRFSAQQFSDYHSELNMSSLELGDSALYFCASSTRTGDYNEQFFGPGTRLTVL.

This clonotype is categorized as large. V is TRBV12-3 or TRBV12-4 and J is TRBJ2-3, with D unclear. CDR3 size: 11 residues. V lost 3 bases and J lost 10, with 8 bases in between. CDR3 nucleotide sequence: TGTGCCAGCAGTTTCGGTCCCTCGCAGTATTTT. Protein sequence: CASSFGPSQYF.

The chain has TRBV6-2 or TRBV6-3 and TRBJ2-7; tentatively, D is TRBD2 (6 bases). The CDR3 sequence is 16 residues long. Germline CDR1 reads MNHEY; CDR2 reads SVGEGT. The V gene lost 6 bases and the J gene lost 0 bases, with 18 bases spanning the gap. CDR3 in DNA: TGTGCCAGCAGCTCCCGGAGGAGGGCTCGCTCCTACGAGCAGTACTTC. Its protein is CASSSRRRARSYEQYF.

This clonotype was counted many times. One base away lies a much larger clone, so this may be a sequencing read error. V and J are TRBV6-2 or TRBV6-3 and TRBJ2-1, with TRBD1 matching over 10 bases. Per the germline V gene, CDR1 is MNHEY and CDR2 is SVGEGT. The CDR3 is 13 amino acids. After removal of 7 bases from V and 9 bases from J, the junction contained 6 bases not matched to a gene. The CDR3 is CASNPGQGSEQFF. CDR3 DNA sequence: TGTGCCAGCAACCCGGGACAGGGGAGTGAGCAGTTCTTC.

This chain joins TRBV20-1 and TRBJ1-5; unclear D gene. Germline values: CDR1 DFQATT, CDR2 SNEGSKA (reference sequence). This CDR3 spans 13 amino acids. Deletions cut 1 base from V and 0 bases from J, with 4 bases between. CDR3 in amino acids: CSARAYSNQPQHF. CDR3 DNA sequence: TGCAGTGCTAGAGCGTATAGCAATCAGCCCCAGCATTTT.